These 24 T cell receptor beta chains came from one sample sequenced in a study of shared clonotypes between healthy human individuals. TCRdb's table, derived via immunoSEQ multiplex PCR, lists solely in-frame clones and lacks some. The sample shows 1,100,000 or so clones, around 78% of them seen only once. The sample comprised memory CD4+ T cells from PBMCs. Subset meaning: CD45RA-negative fraction. These receptors were taken from a man aged 18 to 35 in good health. Some clones in this sample may be carry-over from other donors' samples.

V and J are TRBV18 and TRBJ2-1, with 8 positions matching TRBD1. V trimming: 5 bases; J trimming: 4 bases; junction bases outside the gene matches: 4. Germline assignment: CDR1 KGHSH and CDR2 LQKENI. This CDR3 spans 14 amino acids. CDR3 loop: CASSARTGYNEQFF. CDR3 DNA sequence: TGTGCCAGCTCAGCTCGGACAGGGTACAATGAGCAGTTCTTC. Filled out from reference TRBV18 and TRBJ2-1, the complete variable domain reads NAGVMQNPRHLVRRRGQEARLRCSPMKGHSHVYWYRQLPEEGLKFMVYLQKENIIDESGMPKERFSAEFPKEGPSILRIQQVVRGDSAAYFCASSARTGYNEQFFGPGTRLTVL.

The rearrangement uses TRBV10-3 and TRBJ2-1, with D perhaps matching TRBD2 (6 bases). The CDR3 runs 13 residues. Germline lookup yields CDR1 ENHRY and CDR2 SYGVKD. Between the trimmed V and J ends, which lost 10 bases and 5 bases, there was a span of 15 bases. This CDR3 is CASMEGSDNEQFF. The CDR3 nucleotides read TGTGCCAGCATGGAGGGGTCGGACAATGAGCAGTTCTTC.

V and J are TRBV9 and TRBJ2-1, with no clear D. The CDR3 has 14 amino acids. Germline V gene sequence: CDR1 SGDLS, CDR2 YYNGEE. V lost 0 bases and J 8 bases, leaving 12 bases between the germline ends. This CDR3 is CASSVDSSSDEQFF. CDR3 nucleotides: TGTGCCAGCAGCGTAGATTCTAGTTCCGATGAGCAGTTCTTC.

This clone has a handful of counts. The chain employs TRBV29-1 and TRBJ2-3; TRBD1 aligns across 9 bases. Trimming cost V 3 bases and J 5 bases; bases outside gene matches: 6. This CDR3 is built from 14 residues. CDR1 is SQVTM and CDR2 is ANQGSEA in the germline V gene. CDR3 sequence (DNA): TGCAGCGTTGATCCCGGGACAGGGTTAGATACGCAGTATTTT. This encodes CSVDPGTGLDTQYF.

V gene TRBV11-3 combines with J gene TRBJ2-5; 7 positions match TRBD1. Germline V gene lookup returns CDR1 SGHNT and CDR2 YENEEA. CDR3 length equals 13 residues. Germline trimming cut 5 bases from V and 3 bases from J; bases unmatched to any gene: 3. The CDR3 here is CASSNDREETQYF. CDR3 coding DNA: TGTGCCAGCAGCAACGACAGGGAAGAGACCCAGTACTTC.

This chain joins TRBV5-4 and TRBJ1-2; 7 bases line up with TRBD1. CDR1 SGHNT and CDR2 YYREEE come from the germline V gene (reference sequence). This CDR3 contains 13 residues. J lost 7 bases, V lost 2 bases, and 5 bases had no gene match. CDR3 in amino acids: CASSFTGVSGYTF. In nucleotides, the CDR3 is TGTGCCAGCAGCTTTACAGGGGTGAGTGGCTACACCTTC.

This clone was detected only a few times. The chain uses TRBV5-1 and TRBJ2-3; 7 bases map to TRBD1. The ends lost 5 bases at V and 2 bases at J; junction bases unmatched: 5. Germline V CDR1 and CDR2: SGHRS, YFSETQ. CDR3 length: 14 amino acids. This CDR3 reads CASSWKGATDTQYF. In DNA, the CDR3 is TGCGCCAGCAGTTGGAAGGGGGCCACAGATACGCAGTATTTT.

V is TRBV15 and J is TRBJ2-3; perhaps D is TRBD1 or TRBD2 (6 bases each). The CDR3 totals 15 residues. Germline values: CDR1 LNHNV, CDR2 YYDKDF (reference sequence). Between the trimmed V and J ends, which lost 4 bases and 3 bases, there was a span of 14 bases. CDR3 region: CATSNGGGETDTQYF. As DNA, the CDR3 is TGTGCCACCAGCAACGGGGGCGGGGAAACAGATACGCAGTATTTT.

V and J are TRBV29-1 and TRBJ1-3; possible D gene TRBD1, 6 bases. V lost 6 bases and J 3 bases, leaving 12 bases between the germline ends. Germline V gives CDR1 SQVTM, CDR2 ANQGSEA. The CDR3 spans 13 residues. The CDR3 protein is CSVAGQFGNTIYF. The CDR3 DNA reads TGCAGCGTGGCTGGACAGTTTGGAAACACCATATATTTT.

This sequence joins TRBV5-4 and TRBJ1-1; 10 bases are a match to TRBD1. CDR3 length equals 16 residues. Germline V gives CDR1 SGHNT, CDR2 YYREEE (reference sequence). V dropped 4 bases and J dropped 1; count of bases not matched to a gene: 7. CDR3 residues: CASSPRTGGPNTEAFF. For the CDR3, the DNA is TGTGCCAGCAGCCCCCGGACAGGGGGTCCGAACACTGAAGCTTTCTTT. The full variable domain, its missing parts supplied by reference TRBV5-4 and TRBJ1-1, is ETGVTQSPTHLIKTRGQQVTLRCSSQSGHNTVSWYQQALGQGPQFIFQYYREEENGRGNFPPRFSGLQFPNYSSELNVNALELDDSALYLCASSPRTGGPNTEAFFGQGTRLTVV.

The V and J genes are TRBV7-2 and TRBJ2-7, with 8 positions matching TRBD2. Unmatched junction bases numbered 10, after V lost 5 bases and J lost 7 bases. Germline CDR1 reads SGHTA; CDR2 reads FQGNSA. This CDR3 comprises 14 residues. The CDR3 protein is CASSVREGLGEQYF. The CDR3 DNA reads as TGTGCCAGCAGCGTCCGGGAGGGCCTGGGTGAGCAGTACTTC. Drawing the rest from reference TRBV7-2 and TRBJ2-7, the complete variable domain is GAGVSQSPSNKVTEKGKDVELRCDPISGHTALYWYRQSLGQGLEFLIYFQGNSAPDKSGLPSDRFSAERTGGSVSTLTIQRTQQEDSAVYLCASSVREGLGEQYFGPGTRLTVT.

J is TRBJ1-3 and V is TRBV5-1; D is undetermined. Looked up from germline, CDR1 is SGHRS and CDR2 is YFSETQ. V shed 4 bases and J shed 0 bases, with 14 bases lying between them. The CDR3 spans 16 residues. The CDR3 spells CASSPDLGRSGNTIYF. Here the CDR3 DNA reads TGCGCCAGCAGCCCGGATTTGGGTCGCTCTGGAAACACCATATATTTT.

The chain combines TRBV7-9 with TRBJ1-2; possible D gene TRBD1, 5 bases. The CDR3 sequence is 15 residues long. Germline assignment: CDR1 SEHNR and CDR2 FQNEAQ (reference sequence). V lost 0 bases, J lost 8 bases, and 16 bases lay in between. The CDR3 is CASSLAGDRPWGYTF. CDR3 DNA sequence: TGTGCCAGCAGCTTAGCCGGGGACCGACCTTGGGGCTACACCTTC.

Notes on this clone: A much bigger clone sits one base away, suggesting this may be a read error. The chain has TRBV7-8 and TRBJ2-3; D possibly matches TRBD1 or TRBD2 (6 bases each). Trimming shortened V by 1 base and J by 2 bases, and 7 bases separated the two germline ends. The CDR3 extends over 14 amino acids. The germline CDR1 and CDR2 sequences are SGHVS and FQNEAQ. CDR3 region: CASSLGGATDTQYF. The DNA of the CDR3 is TGTGCCAGCAGCTTAGGGGGGGCCACAGATACGCAGTATTTT. Full variable domain (rest looked up from reference TRBV7-8 and TRBJ2-3): GAGVSQSPRYKVAKRGQDVALRCDPISGHVSLFWYQQALGQGPEFLTYFQNEAQLDKSGLPSDRFFAERPEGSVSTLKIQRTQQEDSAVYLCASSLGGATDTQYFGPGTRLTVL.

Of note for this clone: Other DNA sequences in the sample encode the same CDR3. V is TRBV18 and J is TRBJ2-5; 14 bases align to TRBD2. This CDR3 has 15 residues. Germline trimming cut 6 bases from V and 5 bases from J; bases unmatched to any gene: 5. The germline V gene has CDR1 KGHSH and CDR2 LQKENI. The CDR3 DNA sequence: TGTGCCAGCTCCCGGGGACTAGCGGGAGTGGAGACCCAGTACTTC. This sequence encodes CASSRGLAGVETQYF.

The genes are TRBV2 and TRBJ2-7; 7 nucleotides line up with TRBD2. The length of the CDR3 is 14 residues. In germline, CDR1 is SNHLY, CDR2 FYNNEI. The V gene end was trimmed by 7 bases and the J gene end by 0 bases; junction bases not matched to a gene: 6. The CDR3 sequence: CASTFSGPSYEQYF. The CDR3 DNA is TGTGCCAGCACCTTTAGCGGGCCCTCCTACGAGCAGTACTTC. The full variable domain, its missing parts supplied by reference TRBV2 and TRBJ2-7, is EPEVTQTPSHQVTQMGQEVILRCVPISNHLYFYWYRQILGQKVEFLVSFYNNEISEKSEIFDDQFSVERPDGSNFTLKIRSTKLEDSAMYFCASTFSGPSYEQYFGPGTRLTVT.

The rearrangement uses TRBV5-1 and TRBJ1-6; a weak D match, TRBD1 (5 bases). Per germline, CDR1 SGHRS and CDR2 YFSETQ. CDR3 size: 13 residues. V lost 7 bases, J lost 10 bases, and 15 bases lay in between. CDR3 in amino acids: CASQGPERSPLHF. The CDR3 DNA reads as TGCGCCAGCCAGGGCCCGGAAAGGTCACCCCTCCACTTT.

The V and J genes are TRBV18 and TRBJ2-3; D might be TRBD1 (5 bases). The CDR3 loop spans 14 amino acids. Per the germline V gene, CDR1 is KGHSH and CDR2 is LQKENI. Trimming pared 3 bases from V and 1 base from J, leaving 8 bases between. This chain's CDR3 is CASSPPRGTDTQYF. CDR3 nucleotide sequence: TGTGCCAGCTCACCCCCCAGGGGCACAGATACGCAGTATTTT.

This clone showed up just once. The chain links TRBV5-4 to TRBJ2-5; 8 bases fit TRBD1. The V gene's germline CDR1 is SGHNT and CDR2 YYREEE (reference sequence). The CDR3 extends over 15 amino acids. V dropped 1 base and J dropped 4; count of bases not matched to a gene: 6. CDR3 sequence: CASSLRGQGLETQYF. In DNA form, the CDR3 reads TGTGCCAGCAGCTTGAGAGGACAGGGACTAGAGACCCAGTACTTC. The variable domain in full, completed from reference TRBV5-4 and TRBJ2-5, reads ETGVTQSPTHLIKTRGQQVTLRCSSQSGHNTVSWYQQALGQGPQFIFQYYREEENGRGNFPPRFSGLQFPNYSSELNVNALELDDSALYLCASSLRGQGLETQYFGPGTRLLVL.

The chain links TRBV19 to TRBJ1-1; maybe TRBD1 (5 bases). The length of the CDR3 is 16 residues. Between the trimmed V and J ends, which lost 3 bases and 1 base, there was a span of 15 bases. Germline V gene sequence: CDR1 LNHDA, CDR2 SQIVND (reference sequence). The DNA of the CDR3 is TGTGCCAGTAGTATTAGGGGACCGACTCGGAACACTGAAGCTTTCTTT. The encoded protein is CASSIRGPTRNTEAFF. The full variable domain, completed using reference TRBV19 and TRBJ1-1, is DGGITQSPKYLFRKEGQNVTLSCEQNLNHDAMYWYRQDPGQGLRLIYYSQIVNDFQKGDIAEGYSVSREKKESFPLTVTSAQKNPTAFYLCASSIRGPTRNTEAFFGQGTRLTVV.

The chain is built from TRBV7-2 and TRBJ1-5; a weak D match, TRBD1 (5 bases). V was trimmed by 0 bases and J by 2 bases, leaving 8 bases between them. The CDR3 contains 15 residues. CDR1 and CDR2 (germline): SGHTA, FQGNSA. DNA of the CDR3: TGTGCCAGCAGCTTAGCGGGGCTGGGCAATCAGCCCCAGCATTTT. Translation gives CASSLAGLGNQPQHF.

V usage is TRBV29-1 and J usage is TRBJ1-3, with no clear D. The CDR3 has 15 amino acids. Trimming removed 5 bases at V and 0 bases at J, with 14 bases between. The germline V gene has CDR1 SQVTM and CDR2 ANQGSEA. The CDR3 spells CSVIVAPGSGNTIYF. CDR3 nucleotides: TGCAGCGTTATAGTTGCCCCCGGCTCTGGAAACACCATATATTTT.

The chain carries TRBV7-9 and TRBJ2-3, with D unresolved. V was shortened by 1 base and J by 3 bases, with 11 bases between the two germline ends. This CDR3 spans 15 amino acids. Germline CDR1 SEHNR, CDR2 FQNEAQ (reference sequence). In DNA form, the CDR3 reads TGTGCCAGCAGCTTAGAGTTTCAGGTGACAGATACGCAGTATTTT. This gives the protein CASSLEFQVTDTQYF.

The chain couples TRBV27 to TRBJ1-2; D is uncertain. V lost 5 bases to trimming and J lost 3 bases, with 13 bases between them. Germline loops: CDR1 MNHEY, CDR2 SMNVEV (reference sequence). The CDR3 spans 14 residues. CDR3 bases: TGTGCCAGCAGTCCACAGTGGAAGGACTATGGCTACACCTTC. Protein product: CASSPQWKDYGYTF.